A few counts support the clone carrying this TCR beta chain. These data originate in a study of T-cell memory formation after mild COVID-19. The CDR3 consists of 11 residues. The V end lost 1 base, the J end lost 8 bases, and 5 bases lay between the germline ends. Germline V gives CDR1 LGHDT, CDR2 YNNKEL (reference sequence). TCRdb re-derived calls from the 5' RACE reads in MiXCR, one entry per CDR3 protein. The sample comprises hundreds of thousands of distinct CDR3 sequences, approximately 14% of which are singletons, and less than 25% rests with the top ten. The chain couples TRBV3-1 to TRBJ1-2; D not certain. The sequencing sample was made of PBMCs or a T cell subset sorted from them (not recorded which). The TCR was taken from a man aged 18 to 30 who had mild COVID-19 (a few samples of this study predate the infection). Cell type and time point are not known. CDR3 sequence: CASSQAAGYTF. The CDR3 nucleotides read TGTGCCAGCAGCCAAGCTGCAGGCTACACCTTC.